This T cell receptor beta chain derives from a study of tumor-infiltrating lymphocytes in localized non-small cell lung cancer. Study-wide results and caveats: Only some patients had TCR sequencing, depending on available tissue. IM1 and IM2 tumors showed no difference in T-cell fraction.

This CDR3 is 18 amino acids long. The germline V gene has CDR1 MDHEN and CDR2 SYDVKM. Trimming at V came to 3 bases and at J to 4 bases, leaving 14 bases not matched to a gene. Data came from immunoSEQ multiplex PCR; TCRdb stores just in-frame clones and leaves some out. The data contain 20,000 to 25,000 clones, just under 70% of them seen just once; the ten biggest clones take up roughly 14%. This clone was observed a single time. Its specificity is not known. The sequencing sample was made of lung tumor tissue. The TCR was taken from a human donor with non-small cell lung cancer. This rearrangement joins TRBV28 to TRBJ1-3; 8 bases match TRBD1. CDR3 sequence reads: CASSFNLRQGAQGNTIYF. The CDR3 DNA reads TGTGCCAGCAGTTTCAATTTACGTCAGGGGGCGCAAGGAAACACCATATATTTT. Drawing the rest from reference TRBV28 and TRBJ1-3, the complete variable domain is DVKVTQSSRYLVKRTGEKVFLECVQDMDHENMFWYRQDPGLGLRLIYFSYDVKMKEKGDIPEGYSVSREKKERFSLILESASTNQTSMYLCASSFNLRQGAQGNTIYFGEGSWLTVV.